Below, one T cell receptor beta chain is given with its context. Its matching antigen is unknown. The CDR3 has 14 residues. Germline lookup yields CDR1 MNHEY and CDR2 SVGAGI. For TCR beta, cDNA was produced by 5'RACE template switching with UMIs. TCRdb reprocessed the 5' RACE reads and keeps a single row for each CDR3 protein, giving no DNA. The sample features around 470,000 distinct CDR3 sequences, with roughly 1.4% in its top ten. These data originate in a study of T cells expressing NK-cell markers. About the study: Sorted CD3+CD56+NKG2C+, CD3+CD56+NKG2C- and CD3+CD56-NKG2C+ T cells supplied TCR beta repertoires. Seven sequenced donors out of eight were HCMV-seropositive, one seronegative. Whole-study findings and limits: The dominant NKG2C+ clonotypes represented about 1.0-7.0% of CD8+ T cells in six donors.

This sequence was found in a woman between 45 and 60 years old in good health. Sample: blood T cells: a sorted CD56 or NKG2C T cell subset, CD4+ or CD8+ T cells, or bulk PBMC T cells (not recorded which). V gene TRBV6-5 combines with J gene TRBJ1-1. The CDR3 reads CASSLSPLNPEAFF.